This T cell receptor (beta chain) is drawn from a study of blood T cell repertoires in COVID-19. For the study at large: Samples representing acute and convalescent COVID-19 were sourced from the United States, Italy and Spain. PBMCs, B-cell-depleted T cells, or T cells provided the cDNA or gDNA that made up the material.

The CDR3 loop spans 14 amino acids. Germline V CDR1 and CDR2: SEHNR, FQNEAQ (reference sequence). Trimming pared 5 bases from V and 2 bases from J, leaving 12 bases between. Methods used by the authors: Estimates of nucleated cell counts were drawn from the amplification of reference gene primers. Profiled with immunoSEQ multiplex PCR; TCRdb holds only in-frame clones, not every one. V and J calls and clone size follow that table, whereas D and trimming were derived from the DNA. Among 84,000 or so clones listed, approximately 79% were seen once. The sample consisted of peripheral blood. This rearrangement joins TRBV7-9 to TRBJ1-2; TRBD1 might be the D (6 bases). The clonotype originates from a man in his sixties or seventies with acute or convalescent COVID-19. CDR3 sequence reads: CASSQNRENYGYTF. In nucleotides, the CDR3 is TGTGCCAGCAGCCAGAACAGGGAGAACTATGGCTACACCTTC. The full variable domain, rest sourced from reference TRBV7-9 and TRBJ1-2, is DTGVSQNPRHKITKRGQNVTFRCDPISEHNRLYWYRQTLGQGPEFLTYFQNEAQLEKSRLLSDRFSAERPKGSFSTLEIQRTEQGDSAMYLCASSQNRENYGYTFGSGTRLTVV.